The entry below gives a single T cell receptor (beta chain) sequence along with its context. Its antigen remains unidentified. MiXCR, applied by TCRdb to the 5' RACE reads, yields one record per CDR3 protein. The table records 450,000 to 600,000 distinct CDR3 sequences, approximately 12% of them present only once. The data originate from a study of T cells after yellow fever vaccination. Study-level results: CD4 and CD8 compartments shared a small share of clonotypes. Once the booster was given, most primary-vaccination clones reappeared, at about 97% for CD4 and more than 85% for CD8. Faster peaking, at day 5 versus 15, marked a secondary response that was weaker. One caveat is that FACS-sorted repertoires could contain abundant clonotypes contaminating from the bulk population.

The sample in question was PBMCs, obtained on the day of the yellow fever booster vaccination. The TCR was taken from a man younger than 45 who received the YFV17D yellow fever vaccine.

This CDR3 reads CASRLRGGVGVGEKLFF. The CDR3 region has the DNA TGTGCCAGCAGGCTAAGGGGCGGGGTAGGCGTTGGTGAAAAACTGTTTTTT. V and J are TRBV27 and TRBJ1-4; tentative D call: TRBD1 (5 bases). The V end was cut by 6 bases, the J end by 7 bases, with 24 bases between. Germline V gene sequence: CDR1 MNHEY, CDR2 SMNVEV (reference sequence). The CDR3 is made up of 17 amino acids.